Listed here are 9 T cell receptor beta chains from one sample, sequenced in a study of T-cell reconstitution after alpha-beta-depleted transplantation in children. Preparation of the TCRbeta library involved a method that used unique molecular identifiers. TCRdb re-analysed the PCR reads in MiXCR, keeping a single row per CDR3 protein. The sample has about 980,000 distinct CDR3 sequences, 25% to 35% seen once. The sample in question was PBMCs, mostly from graft donor cells, obtained 360 days after TCRalphabeta/CD19-depleted stem cell transplant. All receptors come from a boy in the first two years of life who had a stem cell transplant for SCID, so the T cells may come from the graft donor.

The J gene is TRBJ2-1, the V gene TRBV19; 10 nucleotides agree with TRBD1. The CDR3 has 17 residues. CDR1 LNHDA and CDR2 SQIVND come from the germline V gene (reference sequence). Germline trimming cut 3 bases from V and 5 bases from J; bases unmatched to any gene: 10. This chain's CDR3 is CASSMGMGQGFHNEQFF. CDR3 nucleotides: TGTGCCAGTAGTATGGGGATGGGACAGGGGTTCCACAATGAGCAGTTCTTC.

The V and J genes are TRBV18 and TRBJ2-4; D might be TRBD2 (6 bases). Germline V lookup: CDR1 KGHSH, CDR2 LQKENI. The CDR3 is 17 amino acids. V lost 2 bases and J 0 bases, leaving 14 bases between the germline ends. The CDR3 loop is CASSPAGGLLAKNIQYF. In DNA, the CDR3 is TGTGCCAGCTCACCAGCCGGAGGGCTTCTAGCCAAAAACATTCAGTACTTC.

This clonotype was seen ten or more times. This chain's CDR3 is CASSPGWGTSGGETQYF. The CDR3 coding sequence is TGCGCCAGCAGCCCGGGGTGGGGGACTAGCGGGGGAGAGACCCAGTACTTC. The chain joins TRBV4-1 to TRBJ2-5, with 14 bases lining up with TRBD2. Germline V gene data show CDR1 as MGHRA and CDR2 as YSYEKL. V shed 4 bases and J 4 bases; nucleotides not matched to a gene: 8. This CDR3 spans 17 amino acids.

The genes are TRBV3-1 and TRBJ2-7; D is unresolved. There are 14 residues in the CDR3. The V gene lost 0 bases and the J gene lost 4 bases, with 10 bases spanning the gap. Germline V gene sequence: CDR1 LGHDT, CDR2 YNNKEL (reference sequence). The CDR3 DNA reads TGTGCCAGCAGCCAAGAAAGAAGAAGATACGAGCAGTACTTC. This gives the protein CASSQERRRYEQYF.

Only a few counts were recorded for this clonotype. The chain carries TRBV6-2 or TRBV6-3 and TRBJ2-3; 7 nucleotides align to TRBD2. CDR3 length: 16 residues. V trimming: 6 bases; J trimming: 5 bases; junction bases outside the gene matches: 14. Germline V gives CDR1 MNHEY, CDR2 SVGEGT. Written as DNA, the CDR3 is TGTGCCAGCAGGGGGAGGGGCGGGGGACGTCAAGATACGCAGTATTTT. It specifies CASRGRGGGRQDTQYF.

The J gene is TRBJ2-7, the V gene TRBV6-5; the D is unclear. Germline values: CDR1 MNHEY, CDR2 SVGAGI. The CDR3 runs to 15 residues. Trimming removed 0 bases from V and 3 bases from J, with 12 bases in between. The CDR3 reads CASSYSERLGYEQYF. The CDR3 DNA follows: TGTGCCAGCAGTTACTCGGAGAGGCTGGGCTACGAGCAGTACTTC.

The CDR3 DNA sequence: TGTGCCAGCAGCTTTGGGGCAGGGGCACACAATGAGCAGTTCTTC. As protein: CASSFGAGAHNEQFF. The gene calls are TRBV7-8 and TRBJ2-1; D is possibly TRBD1 (6 bases). Germline-derived CDR1 and CDR2 are SGHVS and FQNEAQ. This CDR3 spans 15 amino acids. Trimming cost V 3 bases and J 5 bases, with 14 bases left between them. Combining the CDR3 with reference TRBV7-8 and TRBJ2-1 gives the whole variable domain GAGVSQSPRYKVAKRGQDVALRCDPISGHVSLFWYQQALGQGPEFLTYFQNEAQLDKSGLPSDRFFAERPEGSVSTLKIQRTQQEDSAVYLCASSFGAGAHNEQFFGPGTRLTVL.

This clonotype was observed a handful of times. This chain links TRBV5-1 with TRBJ2-5; D is perhaps TRBD1 or TRBD2 (5 bases each). This CDR3 comprises 15 residues. CDR1 is SGHRS and CDR2 is YFSETQ in the germline V gene. V lost 4 bases and J lost 0, with 13 bases in between. CDR3 in amino acids: CASSPGTAYQETQYF. CDR3 DNA sequence: TGCGCCAGCAGCCCGGGGACGGCATACCAAGAGACCCAGTACTTC. Supplemented by reference TRBV5-1 and TRBJ2-5, the full variable domain reads KAGVTQTPRYLIKTRGQQVTLSCSPISGHRSVSWYQQTPGQGLQFLFEYFSETQRNKGNFPGRFSGRQFSNSRSEMNVSTLELGDSALYLCASSPGTAYQETQYFGPGTRLLVL.

This clonotype was recorded a few times. CDR3 residues: CASTPTSANEQFF. CDR3 coding DNA: TGTGCCAGCACACCCACTAGCGCCAATGAGCAGTTCTTC. The chain recombines TRBV6-1 with TRBJ2-1; 7 nucleotides agree with TRBD2. V lost 7 bases to trimming and J lost 6 bases; unmatched junction nucleotides: 6. The CDR3 is made up of 13 amino acids. From germline, CDR1 is MNHNS and CDR2 SASEGT.